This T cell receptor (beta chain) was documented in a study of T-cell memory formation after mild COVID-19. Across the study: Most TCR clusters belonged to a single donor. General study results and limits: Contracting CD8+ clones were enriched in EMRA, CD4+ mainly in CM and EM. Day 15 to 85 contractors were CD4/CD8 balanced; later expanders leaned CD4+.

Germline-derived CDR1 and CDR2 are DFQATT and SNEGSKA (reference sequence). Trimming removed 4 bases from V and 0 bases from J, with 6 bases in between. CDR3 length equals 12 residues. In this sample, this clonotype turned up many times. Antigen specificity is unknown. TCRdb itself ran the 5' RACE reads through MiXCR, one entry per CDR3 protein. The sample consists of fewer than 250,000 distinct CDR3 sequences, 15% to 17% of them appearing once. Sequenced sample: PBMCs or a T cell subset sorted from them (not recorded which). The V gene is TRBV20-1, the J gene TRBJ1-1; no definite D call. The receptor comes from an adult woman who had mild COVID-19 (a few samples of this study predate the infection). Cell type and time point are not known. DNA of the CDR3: TGCAGTGCTACTGATTTGAACACTGAAGCTTTCTTT. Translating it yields CSATDLNTEAFF.